These 14 T cell receptor beta chains originate from one sample sequenced in a study of blood T cell repertoires in COVID-19. The assay was immunoSEQ multiplex PCR, and TCRdb's table has in-frame clones only and misses some. The repertoire holds some 66,000 clones, with roughly nine tenths as singletons. The sequencing sample was made of peripheral blood. Source of these receptors: a human donor in a cohort sampled during active COVID-19.

V and J are TRBV7-6 and TRBJ2-7; 10 bases map to TRBD1. The CDR3 spans 14 residues. The germline V gene encodes CDR1 SGHVS and CDR2 FNYEAQ. J was trimmed by 9 bases and V by 5 bases; bases with no gene match: 10. As DNA, the CDR3 is TGTGCCAGCAGCCCAACCGGGACAGGGGTGACGCAGTACTTC. Translation gives CASSPTGTGVTQYF.

This clone has a handful of counts. The chain combines TRBV4-1 with TRBJ2-7; D is perhaps TRBD1 (5 bases). CDR1 is MGHRA and CDR2 is YSYEKL in the germline V gene. Trimming took off 0 bases at V and 5 bases at J, with 8 bases between the two ends. The CDR3 runs to 13 residues. For the CDR3, the DNA is TGCGCCAGCAGCCAAGATCAGGGCCACGAGCAGTACTTC. Residues: CASSQDQGHEQYF.

J is TRBJ2-1 and V is TRBV6-5; a weak D match, TRBD2 (5 bases). Trimming took off 2 bases at V and 7 bases at J, with 12 bases between the two ends. The length of the CDR3 is 14 residues. Germline lookup yields CDR1 MNHEY and CDR2 SVGAGI. CDR3 nucleotide sequence: TGTGCCAGCAGTTACGGGCGGGCCTCGAATGAGCAGTTCTTC. It translates to CASSYGRASNEQFF.

This sequence joins TRBV7-9 and TRBJ1-2, with 8 positions matching TRBD1. The CDR3 has 13 amino acids. After removal of 4 bases from V and 5 bases from J, the junction contained 3 bases not matched to a gene. Germline assignment: CDR1 SEHNR and CDR2 FQNEAQ (reference sequence). The CDR3, as DNA: TGTGCCAGCAGCTCAGGGGGCCCTTATGGCTACACCTTC. Residues: CASSSGGPYGYTF. The full variable domain, rest sourced from reference TRBV7-9 and TRBJ1-2, is DTGVSQNPRHKITKRGQNVTFRCDPISEHNRLYWYRQTLGQGPEFLTYFQNEAQLEKSRLLSDRFSAERPKGSFSTLEIQRTEQGDSAMYLCASSSGGPYGYTFGSGTRLTVV.

This rearrangement joins TRBV27 to TRBJ2-7, with 8 nucleotides matching TRBD1. This CDR3 region has 14 residues. The trim removed 5 bases at V and 4 bases at J, leaving 7 bases unmatched. The germline V gene has CDR1 MNHEY and CDR2 SMNVEV (reference sequence). CDR3 DNA sequence: TGTGCCAGCAGTATGGACAGGGCGGGGTACGAGCAGTACTTC. This gives the protein CASSMDRAGYEQYF.

The V call is TRBV6-2 or TRBV6-3, the J call TRBJ2-1; possibly TRBD2 for D (5 bases). CDR3 size: 15 residues. CDR1 MNHEY and CDR2 SVGEGT come from the germline V gene. V was pared by 4 bases and J by 6 bases, with 16 bases between. CDR3 in DNA: TGTGCCAGCAGTTTGGCTAGCTTGGCCTTCAATGAGCAGTTCTTC. This encodes CASSLASLAFNEQFF.

The chain employs TRBV29-1 and TRBJ2-7, with 8 nucleotides matching TRBD1. The germline V gene encodes CDR1 SQVTM and CDR2 ANQGSEA. The CDR3 extends over 13 amino acids. The V and J ends lost 8 bases and 7 bases, in that order; junction bases with no gene match: 13. The CDR3: CSYRGQGAHEQYF. CDR3 DNA sequence: TGCAGCTACCGCGGTCAGGGGGCGCATGAGCAGTACTTC.

The rearrangement joins TRBV7-2 to TRBJ2-1; 8 nucleotides match TRBD2. The J segment lost 7 bases and the V segment lost 4 bases, leaving 6 bases of the junction unmatched. This CDR3 contains 14 residues. The germline CDR1 and CDR2 sequences are SGHTA and FQGNSA. CDR3 in DNA: TGTGCCAGCAGCTCGCCGGGGGGGTCGAATGAGCAGTTCTTC. It translates to CASSSPGGSNEQFF.

This chain links TRBV10-3 with TRBJ2-1; 8 bases agree with TRBD2. The V segment lost 3 bases and the J segment 5 bases; nucleotides outside the gene matches: 6. Germline loops: CDR1 ENHRY, CDR2 SYGVKD. The CDR3 loop spans 15 amino acids. The DNA of the CDR3 is TGTGCCATCAGTGACGGTCTAGCGGGCAACAATGAGCAGTTCTTC. Translated: CAISDGLAGNNEQFF.

V and J are TRBV7-2 and TRBJ2-7; TRBD2 matches at 8 bases. Germline V gives CDR1 SGHTA, CDR2 FQGNSA. Trimming removed 1 base from V and 5 bases from J; junction bases left unmatched: 7. This CDR3 region has 15 residues. CDR3 protein: CASSLGGSGIHEQYF. The CDR3 nucleotides are TGTGCCAGCAGCTTAGGCGGTAGCGGGATCCACGAGCAGTACTTC.

The J gene is TRBJ1-4, the V gene TRBV6-6; D is unclear. Between the trimmed V and J ends, which lost 2 bases and 7 bases, there was a span of 8 bases. The CDR3 is 13 amino acids. Germline V lookup: CDR1 MNHNY, CDR2 SVGAGI (reference sequence). CDR3 in DNA: TGTGCCAGCAGTTACGCGGGTTTTGAAAAACTGTTTTTT. This codes for CASSYAGFEKLFF.

This clone was seen a single time. The chain combines TRBV5-4 with TRBJ2-7; 7 nucleotides line up with TRBD2. V was pared by 4 bases and J by 0 bases, with 7 bases of the junction left unmatched. The CDR3 sequence is 15 residues long. The germline V gene has CDR1 SGHNT and CDR2 YYREEE (reference sequence). Here the CDR3 DNA reads TGTGCCAGCAGCCCGGCGACTAGCTCCTCCTACGAGCAGTACTTC. Amino acid sequence: CASSPATSSSYEQYF. Filled out from reference TRBV5-4 and TRBJ2-7, the complete variable domain reads ETGVTQSPTHLIKTRGQQVTLRCSSQSGHNTVSWYQQALGQGPQFIFQYYREEENGRGNFPPRFSGLQFPNYSSELNVNALELDDSALYLCASSPATSSSYEQYFGPGTRLTVT.

The chain carries TRBV18 and TRBJ1-2; 11 bases line up with TRBD1. The CDR3 is 14 residues long. Looked up from germline, CDR1 is KGHSH and CDR2 is LQKENI. V dropped 3 bases and J dropped 8; count of bases not matched to a gene: 5. The CDR3 coding sequence is TGTGCCAGCTCACCGGGACAGGGGGAGCTCGGCTACACCTTC. This encodes CASSPGQGELGYTF.

The rearrangement uses TRBV2 and TRBJ1-1; 7 nucleotides line up with TRBD1. V was pared by 2 bases and J by 6 bases, with 6 bases of the junction left unmatched. From germline, CDR1 is SNHLY and CDR2 FYNNEI. The CDR3 contains 14 residues. The CDR3 sequence is CASSEPDRAAEAFF. CDR3 nucleotides: TGTGCCAGCAGTGAACCCGACAGGGCGGCTGAAGCTTTCTTT.